One and the same sample provided the 24 T cell receptor beta chains below, sequenced in a study of cytomegalovirus exposure and HLA in healthy donors. The PCR ran on 60 Vbeta and 13 Jbeta primers. Some clones are missing from TCRdb's copy, which holds only in-frame ones; the method was immunoSEQ multiplex PCR. This table has 200,000 to 250,000 clones, about 70% appearing once. Sequencing input: PBMCs. Receptors originate from a woman aged 25 to 45 in good health and CMV-seronegative.

This clone has only a few counts. The chain has TRBV7-2 and TRBJ1-1; unclear D gene. V lost 5 bases to trimming and J lost 3 bases, with 13 bases between them. Germline V gives CDR1 SGHTA, CDR2 FQGNSA. CDR3 size: 14 residues. The CDR3 region has the DNA TGTGCCAGCAGCCTCATCCCGGGGTACACTGAAGCTTTCTTT. This sequence encodes CASSLIPGYTEAFF. The complete variable domain, with remaining parts taken from reference TRBV7-2 and TRBJ1-1, reads GAGVSQSPSNKVTEKGKDVELRCDPISGHTALYWYRQSLGQGLEFLIYFQGNSAPDKSGLPSDRFSAERTGGSVSTLTIQRTQQEDSAVYLCASSLIPGYTEAFFGQGTRLTVV.

The chain couples TRBV5-5 to TRBJ1-2; D call uncertain. Germline values: CDR1 SGHKS, CDR2 YYEKEE (reference sequence). The CDR3 is 14 amino acids. Trimming pared 0 bases from V and 4 bases from J, leaving 10 bases between. For the CDR3, the DNA is TGTGCCAGCAGCTTGGTGCAGGCGACCTATGGCTACACCTTC. Translated, it gives CASSLVQATYGYTF. Drawing the rest from reference TRBV5-5 and TRBJ1-2, the complete variable domain is DAGVTQSPTHLIKTRGQQVTLRCSPISGHKSVSWYQQVLGQGPQFIFQYYEKEERGRGNFPDRFSARQFPNYSSELNVNALLLGDSALYLCASSLVQATYGYTFGSGTRLTVV.

The chain couples TRBV25-1 to TRBJ2-3, with D possibly matching TRBD2 (7 bases). The CDR3 consists of 16 residues. Trimming left V 1 base short and J 6 bases short, with 17 bases between. Germline CDR1 MGHDK, CDR2 SYGVNS. The CDR3, as DNA: TGTGCCAGCAGTGAATTCGGGGGGCGCAATTGGGATACGCAGTATTTT. It is translated as CASSEFGGRNWDTQYF. Filled out from reference TRBV25-1 and TRBJ2-3, the complete variable domain reads EADIYQTPRYLVIGTGKKITLECSQTMGHDKMYWYQQDPGMELHLIHYSYGVNSTEKGDLSSESTVSRIRTEHFPLTLESARPSHTSQYLCASSEFGGRNWDTQYFGPGTRLTVL.

The genes are TRBV5-1 and TRBJ2-1; TRBD2 matches at 13 bases. J lost 8 bases, V lost 0 bases, and 5 bases had no gene match. CDR1 and CDR2 (germline): SGHRS, YFSETQ. This CDR3 is 16 amino acids long. CDR3 coding DNA: TGCGCCAGCAGCTTGGTACTAGCGGGGGGGCCGGATGAGCAGTTCTTC. Protein: CASSLVLAGGPDEQFF.

The chain is built from TRBV18 and TRBJ1-3; TRBD1 agrees at 8 bases. Trimming took 5 bases from V and 1 from J; bases not matched to a gene: 7. Germline values: CDR1 KGHSH, CDR2 LQKENI. This CDR3 is 16 amino acids long. This CDR3 is CASSAYRGSSGNTIYF. Here the CDR3 DNA reads TGTGCCAGCTCAGCATACAGGGGGAGTTCTGGAAACACCATATATTTT.

The rearrangement joins TRBV2 to TRBJ2-1, with a weak D call TRBD2 (6 bases). Per germline, CDR1 SNHLY and CDR2 FYNNEI. The CDR3 extends over 13 amino acids. Trimming left V 3 bases short and J 4 bases short, with 7 bases between. The CDR3 DNA is TGTGCCAGCAGTGACGGGGGTTACAATGAGCAGTTCTTC. Translated, it gives CASSDGGYNEQFF.

The chain links TRBV11-2 to TRBJ1-1; possible D gene TRBD1, 5 bases. This CDR3 is built from 12 residues. Germline loops: CDR1 SGHAT, CDR2 FQNNGV. The ends were cut back, 1 base at V and 8 bases at J, with 8 bases in the middle. DNA of the CDR3: TGTGCCAGCAGCTTAGGGGAGGGGGAAGCTTTCTTT. Protein sequence: CASSLGEGEAFF. Complete variable domain (other parts from reference TRBV11-2 and TRBJ1-1): EAGVAQSPRYKIIEKRQSVAFWCNPISGHATLYWYQQILGQGPKLLIQFQNNGVVDDSQLPKDRFSAERLKGVDSTLKIQPAKLEDSAVYLCASSLGEGEAFFGQGTRLTVV.

The V and J genes are TRBV5-1 and TRBJ2-1, with 12 positions matching TRBD2. This CDR3 spans 14 amino acids. Germline CDR1 SGHRS, CDR2 YFSETQ. J was trimmed by 8 bases and V by 6 bases; bases with no gene match: 6. The CDR3 DNA reads as TGCGCCAGCACCCGGACTAGCGGGAACCATGAGCAGTTCTTC. It translates to CASTRTSGNHEQFF.

Note on this clone: At one end, the junction sequence differs from germline, possibly due to a read error. The rearrangement uses TRBV9 and TRBJ2-1, with 7 nucleotides matching TRBD2. Germline CDR1 SGDLS, CDR2 YYNGEE. There are 17 residues in the CDR3. DNA of the CDR3: TGTGGCAGCAGCGTAGGGGTAGCGGGCGTGGTTGGAAATGAGCAGTTCTTC. This encodes CGSSVGVAGVVGNEQFF.

The chain uses TRBV7-9 and TRBJ1-1, with D possibly matching TRBD1 (5 bases). The germline V gene encodes CDR1 SEHNR and CDR2 FQNEAQ (reference sequence). The CDR3 spans 14 residues. Trimming removed 5 bases from V and 5 bases from J, with 15 bases in between. Written as DNA, the CDR3 is TGTGCCAGCAGCGGACCAGGGATGGGGACTGAAGCTTTCTTT. Translated: CASSGPGMGTEAFF.

The V call is TRBV28, the J call TRBJ1-2; D ambiguous. Germline CDR1 MDHEN, CDR2 SYDVKM. V lost 6 bases to trimming and J lost 2 bases, with 7 bases between them. The CDR3 length is 12 residues. CDR3 bases: TGTGCCAGCAGCCCCACAAACTATGGCTACACCTTC. It specifies CASSPTNYGYTF.

This chain joins TRBV27 and TRBJ2-5; D uncertain. The CDR3 is 14 residues long. V was cut by 2 bases and J by 2 bases, with 9 bases left in between. The V gene's germline CDR1 is MNHEY and CDR2 SMNVEV (reference sequence). For the CDR3, the DNA is TGTGCCAGCAGTTTAAGGCTAGGTCAAGAGACCCAGTACTTC. Protein sequence: CASSLRLGQETQYF.

This chain links TRBV10-3 with TRBJ2-3; the match to TRBD2 covers 12 bases. The CDR3 is 16 residues long. V gave up 4 bases and J gave up 5 bases; unmatched junction bases: 7. Germline V gene lookup returns CDR1 ENHRY and CDR2 SYGVKD. The DNA of the CDR3 is TGTGCCATCAGTGGGACTAGCGGGATGGAGAGAGATACGCAGTATTTT. This gives the protein CAISGTSGMERDTQYF.

The chain joins TRBV5-4 to TRBJ2-7; 10 bases fit TRBD1. This CDR3 has 15 amino acids. The germline V gene encodes CDR1 SGHNT and CDR2 YYREEE (reference sequence). V was pared by 3 bases and J by 6 bases, with 9 bases of the junction left unmatched. The CDR3 DNA sequence: TGTGCCAGCAGCTCTACGGGACAGGGGTTCTTCGAGCAGTACTTC. Translated: CASSSTGQGFFEQYF.

The CDR3 DNA follows: TGTGCCAGCAGGATACAGGGGGCAGGGGACGGCTACACCTTC. It is translated as CASRIQGAGDGYTF. This chain links TRBV6-6 with TRBJ1-2; TRBD1 agrees at 9 bases. V trimming: 6 bases; J trimming: 8 bases; junction bases outside the gene matches: 10. The germline V gene encodes CDR1 MNHNY and CDR2 SVGAGI (reference sequence). The CDR3 loop spans 14 amino acids.

This chain links TRBV6-5 with TRBJ2-3, with TRBD2 matching over 9 bases. The germline V gene has CDR1 MNHEY and CDR2 SVGAGI. This CDR3 contains 15 residues. Trimming removed 2 bases from V and 4 bases from J; junction bases left unmatched: 4. The CDR3 protein is CASSYAGGGADTQYF. For the CDR3, the DNA is TGTGCCAGCAGTTACGCGGGGGGGGGTGCAGATACGCAGTATTTT.

This chain uses TRBV6-1 with TRBJ2-1; a possible D gene is TRBD1 (5 bases). V lost 3 bases to trimming and J lost 2 bases, with 11 bases between them. CDR3 length equals 15 residues. The germline V gene encodes CDR1 MNHNS and CDR2 SASEGT. The CDR3 region has the DNA TGTGCCAGCAGTGAGGGGCAGGCCCCCTACAATGAGCAGTTCTTC. Protein sequence: CASSEGQAPYNEQFF.

The V gene is TRBV5-1, the J gene TRBJ2-1; 11 nucleotides agree with TRBD2. Germline V gives CDR1 SGHRS, CDR2 YFSETQ. J lost 2 bases, V lost 6 bases, and 10 bases had no gene match. This CDR3 is built from 17 residues. CDR3 sequence: CASTLGLAVTPYNEQFF. CDR3 nucleotide sequence: TGCGCCAGCACCCTGGGACTAGCGGTAACCCCCTACAATGAGCAGTTCTTC.

This sequence joins TRBV2 and TRBJ1-1; no firm D call. The CDR3 is made up of 13 amino acids. V was pared by 2 bases and J by 2 bases, with 6 bases between. Per the germline V gene, CDR1 is SNHLY and CDR2 is FYNNEI. In nucleotides, the CDR3 is TGTGCCAGCAGTGAACTTCCTAACACTGAAGCTTTCTTT. Its protein is CASSELPNTEAFF.

Of note for this clone: At one end the junction does not follow the germline gene, possibly because of a read error. The V and J genes are TRBV7-9 and TRBJ1-4, with D perhaps matching TRBD1 (5 bases). This CDR3 is built from 14 residues. Germline-derived CDR1 and CDR2 are SEHNR and FQNEAQ (reference sequence). CDR3 coding DNA: TGTGCCAGCAGCTTAAGGGGTGTCGCGGAAAAACTGGTTTTT. It encodes CASSLRGVAEKLVF.

The chain is built from TRBV27 and TRBJ1-5; 7 nucleotides agree with TRBD1. The V gene end was trimmed by 6 bases and the J gene end by 3 bases; junction bases not matched to a gene: 11. The CDR3 covers 16 residues. Germline CDR1 and CDR2: MNHEY and SMNVEV (reference sequence). CDR3 amino acids: CASRTSWGQINQPQHF. The CDR3 region has the DNA TGTGCCAGCAGGACGAGTTGGGGACAGATCAATCAGCCCCAGCATTTT.

In this sample, this clone turned up a few times. The chain carries TRBV6-1 and TRBJ2-7; no clear D gene. Germline CDR1 and CDR2: MNHNS and SASEGT. This CDR3 contains 14 residues. Trimming left V 7 bases short and J 2 bases short, with 15 bases between. The DNA of the CDR3 is TGTGCCAGCACTCCTTCGGGTGCCCCCTACGAGCAGTACTTC. It codes for CASTPSGAPYEQYF.

The rearrangement uses TRBV19 and TRBJ2-5; 10 bases are shared with TRBD1. V shed 10 bases and J 2 bases; nucleotides not matched to a gene: 4. The germline gives CDR1 LNHDA, CDR2 SQIVND (reference sequence). The CDR3 consists of 13 residues. CDR3 region: CATRDRGQETQYF. The CDR3 bases are TGTGCCACCCGGGACAGGGGTCAAGAGACCCAGTACTTC. Filled out from reference TRBV19 and TRBJ2-5, the complete variable domain reads DGGITQSPKYLFRKEGQNVTLSCEQNLNHDAMYWYRQDPGQGLRLIYYSQIVNDFQKGDIAEGYSVSREKKESFPLTVTSAQKNPTAFYLCATRDRGQETQYFGPGTRLLVL.

The V and J genes are TRBV5-1 and TRBJ2-7; D is unresolved. V lost 0 bases and J 3 bases, leaving 7 bases between the germline ends. The CDR3 loop spans 13 amino acids. CDR1 SGHRS and CDR2 YFSETQ come from the germline V gene. Here the CDR3 DNA reads TGCGCCAGCAGCTTGGGTCAGGACTACGAGCAGTACTTC. Protein product: CASSLGQDYEQYF.